Each of the 20 T cell receptor beta chains below was sequenced from the same sample in a study of shared clonotypes between healthy human individuals. This table comes from immunoSEQ multiplex PCR, and its TCRdb copy is limited to in-frame clones, with some not included. This table has roughly 660,000 clones, around 90% appearing once. Sequences were obtained from memory CD8+ T cells from PBMCs. Subset specified: CD45RO+ cells pooled with CCR7-negative TemRA cells. The receptors were gathered from a man in his late teens or twenties in good health. Some clones in this sample may be carry-over from other donors' samples.

The rearrangement links TRBV7-9 to TRBJ2-7; the match to TRBD1 covers 7 bases. The V gene's germline CDR1 is SEHNR and CDR2 FQNEAQ (reference sequence). V lost 4 bases, J lost 2 bases, and 5 bases stayed unmatched. The CDR3 totals 14 residues. CDR3 amino acids: CASSSGQVPYEQYF. CDR3 bases: TGTGCCAGCAGCTCCGGACAGGTACCCTACGAGCAGTACTTC.

The genes are TRBV4-1 and TRBJ1-1; 9 positions match TRBD1. The V gene end was trimmed by 0 bases and the J gene end by 1 base; junction bases not matched to a gene: 6. This CDR3 spans 17 amino acids. Germline V gene lookup returns CDR1 MGHRA and CDR2 YSYEKL. The CDR3 reads CASSQDPGQGQNTEAFF. CDR3 coding DNA: TGCGCCAGCAGCCAAGATCCCGGACAGGGGCAGAACACTGAAGCTTTCTTT.

The chain recombines TRBV29-1 with TRBJ2-1; D is perhaps TRBD1 (6 bases). Trimming shortened V by 5 bases and J by 1 base, and 9 bases separated the two germline ends. Per germline, CDR1 SQVTM and CDR2 ANQGSEA. This CDR3 contains 13 residues. The CDR3 is CSVTGWSYNEQFF. In DNA form, the CDR3 reads TGCAGCGTTACAGGGTGGTCCTACAATGAGCAGTTCTTC.

The CDR3 sequence: CASSTSSMKTRSSYEQYF. CDR3 bases: TGTGCCAGCAGTACATCATCCATGAAGACCCGCAGCTCCTACGAGCAGTACTTC. The chain uses TRBV28 and TRBJ2-7; D not resolved. The CDR3 is 18 residues long. Between the trimmed V and J ends, which lost 5 bases and 0 bases, there was a span of 23 bases. CDR1 and CDR2 (germline): MDHEN, SYDVKM.

Concerning this clone: Other DNA sequences within the sample encode an identical CDR3. V usage is TRBV9 and J usage is TRBJ2-1, with 11 positions matching TRBD2. V shed 4 bases, J shed 7 bases, and the junction held 4 bases outside the gene matches. Germline V CDR1 and CDR2: SGDLS, YYNGEE. The CDR3 has 14 residues. Here the CDR3 DNA reads TGTGCCAGCAGCCTAGCGGGAGGTGTTAATGAGCAGTTCTTC. It codes for CASSLAGGVNEQFF.

The chain employs TRBV9 and TRBJ2-3; possibly TRBD1 for D (6 bases). CDR1 and CDR2 (germline): SGDLS, YYNGEE. The CDR3 spans 15 residues. The germline V and J ends were trimmed by 0 bases and 1 base, with 9 bases remaining between them. CDR3 sequence: CASSVDRVRTDTQYF. DNA for the CDR3: TGTGCCAGCAGCGTAGACAGGGTCCGCACAGATACGCAGTATTTT.

The J gene is TRBJ2-2, the V gene TRBV9; a possible D gene is TRBD2 (6 bases). Germline CDR1 is SGDLS and CDR2 is YYNGEE. V lost 4 bases to trimming and J lost 1 base, with 17 bases between them. CDR3 length equals 17 residues. The CDR3 is CASSLPHSGGNTGELFF. The DNA of the CDR3 is TGTGCCAGCAGCCTTCCCCATTCCGGGGGGAACACCGGGGAGCTGTTTTTT.

In its sample, this clone was seen a few times. The gene calls are TRBV6-5 and TRBJ2-1; 7 bases fit TRBD2. After removal of 5 bases from V and 4 bases from J, the junction contained 8 bases not matched to a gene. This CDR3 region has 15 residues. Germline CDR1 MNHEY, CDR2 SVGAGI. CDR3 loop: CASSVTAGTYNEQFF. CDR3 DNA sequence: TGTGCCAGCAGTGTCACAGCGGGAACTTACAATGAGCAGTTCTTC.

The chain carries TRBV27 and TRBJ2-7, with a possible D match to TRBD1 (5 bases). This CDR3 has 14 amino acids. Trimming removed 4 bases at V and 2 bases at J, with 12 bases between. The V gene's germline CDR1 is MNHEY and CDR2 SMNVEV (reference sequence). CDR3 DNA sequence: TGTGCCAGCAGTTACCAGGGCGCTACCTACGAGCAGTACTTC. This codes for CASSYQGATYEQYF.

V is TRBV7-3 and J is TRBJ2-5, with 11 bases matching TRBD2. CDR3 length: 15 amino acids. Germline values: CDR1 SGHTA, CDR2 FQGTGA. V shed 3 bases, J shed 4 bases, and the junction held 4 bases outside the gene matches. CDR3 sequence: CASSFGTSGGETQYF. Here the CDR3 DNA reads TGTGCCAGCAGCTTCGGGACTAGCGGAGGAGAGACCCAGTACTTC.

The V and J genes are TRBV9 and TRBJ2-1; no clear D gene. CDR1 and CDR2 (germline): SGDLS, YYNGEE. The length of the CDR3 is 13 residues. V was pared by 1 base and J by 8 bases, with 10 bases between. DNA of the CDR3: TGTGCCAGCAGCGTAAAAGGCCTCGATGAGCAGTTCTTC. Its translation: CASSVKGLDEQFF.

The chain joins TRBV9 to TRBJ1-1; 8 bases are a match to TRBD1. CDR1 is SGDLS and CDR2 is YYNGEE in the germline V gene. This CDR3 is 15 amino acids long. V lost 4 bases, J lost 5 bases, and 10 bases stayed unmatched. The DNA of the CDR3 is TGTGCCAGCAGCACCACGACAGGGGTAGGGACTGAAGCTTTCTTT. As protein: CASSTTTGVGTEAFF.

The chain joins TRBV4-1 to TRBJ2-1; D gene uncertain. CDR1 MGHRA and CDR2 YSYEKL come from the germline V gene. The CDR3 contains 18 residues. Between the trimmed V and J ends, which lost 1 base and 2 bases, there was a span of 18 bases. The CDR3 region is CASSQVVSLDLAYNEQFF. For the CDR3, the DNA is TGCGCCAGCAGCCAAGTTGTATCGCTAGATTTGGCCTACAATGAGCAGTTCTTC.

As for this clone: Other DNA sequences in the sample encode the same CDR3. V is TRBV29-1 and J is TRBJ2-2; D gene uncertain. The V end was cut by 3 bases, the J end by 3 bases, with 2 bases between. Germline V gene sequence: CDR1 SQVTM, CDR2 ANQGSEA. The CDR3 sequence is 11 residues long. DNA for the CDR3: TGCAGCGTTGACGACACCGGGGAGCTGTTTTTT. Its protein product is CSVDDTGELFF.

The chain is built from TRBV6-5 and TRBJ2-7, with D possibly matching TRBD2 (5 bases). The CDR3 runs to 16 residues. Trimming stripped 0 bases from V and 3 bases from J, with 15 bases between. Germline V CDR1 and CDR2: MNHEY, SVGAGI. The CDR3 DNA is TGTGCCAGCAGTTACTCGAGAGGGTCCATCATCTACGAGCAGTACTTC. Amino acids: CASSYSRGSIIYEQYF.

This chain uses TRBV11-2 with TRBJ2-3, with D perhaps TRBD2 (5 bases). CDR3 length equals 16 residues. Trimming took 2 bases from V and 0 from J, leaving 12 bases between them. The germline V gene encodes CDR1 SGHAT and CDR2 FQNNGV. CDR3 nucleotide sequence: TGTGCCAGCAGCTTAAGAGGACGGGAAAGCACAGATACGCAGTATTTT. As protein: CASSLRGRESTDTQYF. Using reference TRBV11-2 and TRBJ2-3 for the parts outside the CDR3, the full variable domain is EAGVAQSPRYKIIEKRQSVAFWCNPISGHATLYWYQQILGQGPKLLIQFQNNGVVDDSQLPKDRFSAERLKGVDSTLKIQPAKLEDSAVYLCASSLRGRESTDTQYFGPGTRLTVL.

The rearrangement uses TRBV6-6 and TRBJ2-2, with 8 bases that match TRBD2. CDR3 size: 15 residues. Germline CDR1 MNHNY, CDR2 SVGAGI (reference sequence). J gave up 6 bases and V 9 bases, and 12 bases lay outside the gene matches. The CDR3 nucleotides are TGTGCCAGTAGCCTAACGGGAGGGCCCGCCGGGGAGCTGTTTTTT. Amino acids: CASSLTGGPAGELFF.

The V and J genes are TRBV19 and TRBJ2-3; 7 nucleotides agree with TRBD2. Germline values: CDR1 LNHDA, CDR2 SQIVND (reference sequence). The CDR3 contains 13 residues. The V gene end was trimmed by 10 bases and the J gene end by 4 bases; junction bases not matched to a gene: 8. CDR3 sequence: CATHERESDTQYF. The CDR3 DNA sequence: TGTGCCACTCATGAGCGGGAATCAGATACGCAGTATTTT. The entire variable domain, with the rest obtained from reference TRBV19 and TRBJ2-3, is as follows: DGGITQSPKYLFRKEGQNVTLSCEQNLNHDAMYWYRQDPGQGLRLIYYSQIVNDFQKGDIAEGYSVSREKKESFPLTVTSAQKNPTAFYLCATHERESDTQYFGPGTRLTVL.

This clone was seen more than once but under ten times. This chain uses TRBV7-9 with TRBJ2-1; D uncertain. V was pared by 2 bases and J by 10 bases, with 15 bases between. This CDR3 has 14 amino acids. Germline V gives CDR1 SEHNR, CDR2 FQNEAQ (reference sequence). The CDR3 bases are TGTGCCAGCAGCTTAAGTGACCGACTTGGGGAGCAGTTCTTC. It is translated as CASSLSDRLGEQFF.

The J gene is TRBJ2-7, the V gene TRBV5-1; perhaps TRBD2 as D (5 bases). The CDR3 spans 13 residues. Germline values: CDR1 SGHRS, CDR2 YFSETQ. V was shortened by 6 bases and J by 0 bases, with 10 bases between the two germline ends. The CDR3 DNA is TGCGCCAGCATGAGCGGCCTCTCCTACGAGCAGTACTTC. It codes for CASMSGLSYEQYF.